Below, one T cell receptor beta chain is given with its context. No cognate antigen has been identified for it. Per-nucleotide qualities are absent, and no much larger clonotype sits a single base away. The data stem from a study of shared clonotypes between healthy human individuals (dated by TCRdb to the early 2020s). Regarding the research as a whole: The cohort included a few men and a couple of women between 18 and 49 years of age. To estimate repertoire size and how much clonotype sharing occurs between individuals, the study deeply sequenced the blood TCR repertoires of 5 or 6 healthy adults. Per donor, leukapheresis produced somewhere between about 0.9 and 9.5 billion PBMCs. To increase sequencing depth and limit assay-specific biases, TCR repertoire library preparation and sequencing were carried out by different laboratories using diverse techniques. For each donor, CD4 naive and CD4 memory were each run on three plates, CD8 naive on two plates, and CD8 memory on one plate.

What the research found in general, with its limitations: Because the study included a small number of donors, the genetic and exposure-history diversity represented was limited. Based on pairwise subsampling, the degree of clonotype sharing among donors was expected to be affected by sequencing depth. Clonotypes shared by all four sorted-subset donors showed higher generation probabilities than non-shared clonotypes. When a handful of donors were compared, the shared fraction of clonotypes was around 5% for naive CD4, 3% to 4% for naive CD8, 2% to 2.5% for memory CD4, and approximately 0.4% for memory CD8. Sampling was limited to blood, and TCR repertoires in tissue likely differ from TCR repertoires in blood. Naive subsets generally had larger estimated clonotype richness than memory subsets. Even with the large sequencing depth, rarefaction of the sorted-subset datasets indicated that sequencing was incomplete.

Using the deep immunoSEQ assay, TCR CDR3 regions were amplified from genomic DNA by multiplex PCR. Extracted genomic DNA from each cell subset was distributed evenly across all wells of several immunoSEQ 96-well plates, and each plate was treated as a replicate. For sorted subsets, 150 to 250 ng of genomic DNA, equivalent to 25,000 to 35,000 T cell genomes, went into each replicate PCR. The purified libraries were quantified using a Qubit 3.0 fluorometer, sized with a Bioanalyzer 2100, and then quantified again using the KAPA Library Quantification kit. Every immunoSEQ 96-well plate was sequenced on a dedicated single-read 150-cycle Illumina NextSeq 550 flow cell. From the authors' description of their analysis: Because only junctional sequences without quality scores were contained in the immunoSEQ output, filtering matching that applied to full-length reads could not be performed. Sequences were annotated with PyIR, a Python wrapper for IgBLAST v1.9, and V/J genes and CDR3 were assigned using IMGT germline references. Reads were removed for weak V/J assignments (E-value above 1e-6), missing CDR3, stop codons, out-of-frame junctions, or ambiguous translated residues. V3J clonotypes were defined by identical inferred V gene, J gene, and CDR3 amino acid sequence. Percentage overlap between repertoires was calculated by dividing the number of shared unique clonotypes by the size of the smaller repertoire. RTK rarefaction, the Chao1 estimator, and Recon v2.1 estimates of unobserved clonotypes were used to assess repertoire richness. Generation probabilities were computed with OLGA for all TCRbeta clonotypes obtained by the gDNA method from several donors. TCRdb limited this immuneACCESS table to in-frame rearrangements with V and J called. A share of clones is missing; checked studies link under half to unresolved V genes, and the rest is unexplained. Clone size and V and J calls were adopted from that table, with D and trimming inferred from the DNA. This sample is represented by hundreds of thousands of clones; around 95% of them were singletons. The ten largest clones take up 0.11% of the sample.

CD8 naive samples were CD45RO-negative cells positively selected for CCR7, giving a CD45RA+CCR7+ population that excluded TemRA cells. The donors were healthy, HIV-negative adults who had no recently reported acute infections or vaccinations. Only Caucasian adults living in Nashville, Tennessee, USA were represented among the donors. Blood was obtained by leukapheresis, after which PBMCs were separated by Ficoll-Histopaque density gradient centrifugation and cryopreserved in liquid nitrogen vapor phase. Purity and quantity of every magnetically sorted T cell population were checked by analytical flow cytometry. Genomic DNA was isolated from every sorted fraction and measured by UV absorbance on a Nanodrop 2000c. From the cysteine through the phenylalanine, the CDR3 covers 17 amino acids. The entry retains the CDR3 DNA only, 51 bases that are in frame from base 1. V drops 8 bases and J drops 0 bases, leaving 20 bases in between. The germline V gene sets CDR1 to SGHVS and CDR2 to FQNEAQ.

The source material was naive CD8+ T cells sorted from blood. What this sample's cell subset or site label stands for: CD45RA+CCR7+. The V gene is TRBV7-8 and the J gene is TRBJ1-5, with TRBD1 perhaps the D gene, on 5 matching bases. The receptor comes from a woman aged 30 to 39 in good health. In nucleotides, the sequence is TGTGCCAGCTTACCTGTCGGGGCAGATTTTAGCAATCAGCCCCAGCATTTT. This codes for CASLPVGADFSNQPQHF.